This T cell receptor (beta chain) is from a study of blood T cell repertoires in COVID-19. This CDR3 comprises 15 residues. From germline, CDR1 is SGHNT and CDR2 YYREEE (reference sequence). The V gene lost 0 bases and the J gene lost 7 bases, with 13 bases spanning the gap. This table comes from immunoSEQ multiplex PCR, and its TCRdb copy is limited to in-frame clones, with some not included. The data show some 300,000 clones, 90% seen once. Sequenced: PBMCs or T cells enriched from blood (not recorded which). J is TRBJ1-4 and V is TRBV5-4; possibly TRBD1 for D (5 bases). The receptor was isolated from a woman aged 30 to 39 who had been exposed to COVID-19. Here the CDR3 DNA reads TGTGCCAGCAGCTTGGGGGACTTCGGACCTGAAAAACTGTTTTTT. This gives the protein CASSLGDFGPEKLFF.